The T cell receptor beta chain described here comes from a study of blood T cells in healthy people across ages. A second roughly 7 to 12 cycle PCR used barcoded and J-beta primers. Each CDR3 protein is one row after TCRdb ran MiXCR on the 5' RACE reads. The sample carries around 580,000 distinct CDR3 sequences, roughly 48% recorded once. The V gene's germline CDR1 is SGHTA and CDR2 FQGTGA. J gave up 5 bases and V 5 bases, and 9 bases lay outside the gene matches. The CDR3 is made up of 15 amino acids. The sequenced sample consisted of blood. The source of this sequence is a man older than 75 in good health. V and J are TRBV7-3 and TRBJ1-1, with 9 bases that match TRBD1. CDR3 loop: CASSPQGQGRTEAFF. CDR3 bases: TGTGCCAGCAGCCCACAGGGACAGGGAAGAACTGAAGCTTTCTTT.